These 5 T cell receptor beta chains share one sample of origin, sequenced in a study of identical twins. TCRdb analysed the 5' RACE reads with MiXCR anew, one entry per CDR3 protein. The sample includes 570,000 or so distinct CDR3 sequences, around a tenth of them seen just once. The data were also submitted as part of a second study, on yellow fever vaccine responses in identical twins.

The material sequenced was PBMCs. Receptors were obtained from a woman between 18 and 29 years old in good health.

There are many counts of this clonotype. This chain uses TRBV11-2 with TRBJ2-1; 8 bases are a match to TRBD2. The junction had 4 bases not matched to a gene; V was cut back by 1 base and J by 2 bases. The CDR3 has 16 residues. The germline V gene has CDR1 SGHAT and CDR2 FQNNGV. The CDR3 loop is CASSLVAGGPYNEQFF. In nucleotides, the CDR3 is TGTGCCAGCAGCTTAGTGGCGGGAGGCCCCTACAATGAGCAGTTCTTC.

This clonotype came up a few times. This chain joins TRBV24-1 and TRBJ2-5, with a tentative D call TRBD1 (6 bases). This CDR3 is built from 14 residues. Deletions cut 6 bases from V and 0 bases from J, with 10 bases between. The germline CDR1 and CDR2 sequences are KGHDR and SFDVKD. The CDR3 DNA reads TGTGCCACCAGTCTGACAGGTTACCAAGAGACCCAGTACTTC. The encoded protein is CATSLTGYQETQYF.

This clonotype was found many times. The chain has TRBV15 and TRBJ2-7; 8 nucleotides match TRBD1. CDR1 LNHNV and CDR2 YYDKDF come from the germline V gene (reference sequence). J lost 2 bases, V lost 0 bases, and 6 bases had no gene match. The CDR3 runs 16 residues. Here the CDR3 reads CATSRDPETGAYEQYF. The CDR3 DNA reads TGTGCCACCAGCAGAGACCCAGAGACAGGGGCCTACGAGCAGTACTTC.

CDR3 in DNA: TGTGCCAGCAGCCCTCGAGGGCTAGCGGGGGACCAAGAGACCCAGTACTTC. Residues: CASSPRGLAGDQETQYF. The chain uses TRBV3-1 and TRBJ2-5; 10 bases line up with TRBD2. This CDR3 is 17 amino acids long. V was clipped by 4 bases and J by 0 bases; unmatched bases: 8. The germline gives CDR1 LGHDT, CDR2 YNNKEL (reference sequence).

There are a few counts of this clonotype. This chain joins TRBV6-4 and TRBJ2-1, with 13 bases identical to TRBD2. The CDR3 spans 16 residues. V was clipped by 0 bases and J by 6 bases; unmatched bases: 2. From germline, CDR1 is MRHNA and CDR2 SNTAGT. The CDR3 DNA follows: TGTGCCAGCAGTGACTCCGGGACTAGCGGGGTCAATGAGCAGTTCTTC. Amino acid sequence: CASSDSGTSGVNEQFF.